Listed below are T cell receptor beta chains from one sample, sequenced in a study of blood T cells in healthy people across ages. Each CDR3 protein gets one entry after TCRdb re-called the 5' RACE reads with MiXCR. The sample holds 1.5 million to 2 million distinct CDR3 sequences, 49% seen once. The sequenced sample consisted of blood. These receptors were obtained from a woman between 40 and 55 years old in good health. CDR3s include the opening cysteine and the closing phenylalanine or tryptophan. A D gene is named only where the DNA matches it firmly. Clone size appears in some rows only: once, few, many, or a class for an expanded clone.

>.|TRBJ1-4|.|TRBV13
TGTGCCAGCAGCTCCACGGCCGAAAAACTGTTTTTT
CASSSTAEKLFF
>many|TRBJ2-5|.|TRBV4-3
TGCGCCAGCAGCCAAGATGAGTATGAGACCCAGTACTTC
CASSQDEYETQYF
>.|TRBJ2-5|.|TRBV9
TGTGCCAGCAGCGGACGAGACAGGATCCAAGAGACCCAGTACTTC
CASSGRDRIQETQYF
>.|TRBJ2-7|.|TRBV6-5
TGTGCCAGCAGCGAAATACAGGGAATCCACGAGCAGTACTTC
CASSEIQGIHEQYF
>.|TRBJ2-5|.|TRBV10-3
TGTGCCATCAGTGAGTCGGGACTTCCCCAAGAGACCCAGTACTTC
CAISESGLPQETQYF
>few|TRBJ2-1|.|TRBV7-8
TGTGCCAGCAGCTTAGTACAGGATATACCCAATGAGCAGTTCTTC
CASSLVQDIPNEQFF
>.|TRBJ2-1|.|TRBV18
TGTGCCAGCTCACCCGAGAGGGGTGTCGGCAATGAGCAGTTCTTC
CASSPERGVGNEQFF
>.|TRBJ2-3|TRBD2|TRBV4-2
TGTGCCAGCAGCCAAGATTCCCCACGGGGGGGCGTGAGTTCGCAGTATTTT
CASSQDSPRGGVSSQYF
>few|TRBJ2-1|.|TRBV4-1
TGCGCCAGCAGCAAAGCAGTTTCACTGGACTCCTACAATGAGCAGTTCTTC
CASSKAVSLDSYNEQFF
>.|TRBJ2-3|.|TRBV6-6
TGTGCCAGCAGCCACCTCGAGACAAATACGCAGTATTTT
CASSHLETNTQYF
>.|TRBJ2-3|TRBD1|TRBV7-9
TGTGCCAGCAGCTTAGCGATACAGGGGGCTGCGGTCACAGATACGCAGTATTTT
CASSLAIQGAAVTDTQYF
>few|TRBJ1-2|.|TRBV28
TGTGCCAGCAGTTTCCGGGACCGTCCTAACTATGGCTACACCTTC
CASSFRDRPNYGYTF
>few|TRBJ2-3|TRBD2|TRBV7-2
TGTGCCAGCAGCTCGTTTAGCGGGCCCACAGATACGCAGTATTTT
CASSSFSGPTDTQYF
>once|TRBJ2-5|.|TRBV13
TGTGCCAGCAGCACGCGGTATCAAGGGACCCAGTACTTC
CASSTRYQGTQYF
>few|TRBJ1-2|.|TRBV20-1
TGCAGTGCTAGAGATCTTCGAGAGGGGACGGGTGGCTACACCTTC
CSARDLREGTGGYTF
>.|TRBJ1-2|.|TRBV29-1
TGCAGCGTCCGGGAGACAGGAACTAACTATGGCTACACCTTC
CSVRETGTNYGYTF
>.|TRBJ2-5|.|TRBV20-1
TGCAGTGCTAGAGATCCGAGCTTTAGGTCCCAACAAGAGACCCAGTACTTC
CSARDPSFRSQQETQYF
>.|TRBJ2-3|TRBD2|TRBV7-2
TGTGCCAGCAGCTTCGCGGGGGGGCATGTAGATACGCAGTATTTT
CASSFAGGHVDTQYF
>few|TRBJ2-3|TRBD1|TRBV28
TGTGCCAGCAGACTAGGACAGGGATTGCATAGGCCAGATACGCAGTATTTT
CASRLGQGLHRPDTQYF
>.|TRBJ2-7|TRBD1|TRBV25-1
TGTGCCAGCAGTGAATCGGGACAGGGGGCTTCCTACGAGCAGTACTTC
CASSESGQGASYEQYF
>.|TRBJ2-5|.|TRBV12-3/TRBV12-4
TGTGCCAGCAGTTTAGCGCGAGGGAACCCCTCCTACAATGAGCAGTACTTC
CASSLARGNPSYNEQYF
>.|TRBJ2-4|TRBD1|TRBV6-5
TGTGCCAGCAGGGGGGTCGAGACAGGGAAAAACATTCAGTACTTC
CASRGVETGKNIQYF
>.|TRBJ2-7|TRBD1|TRBV7-9
TGTGCCAGCAGTTTAGGACAGGGTGGTACCGACGAGCAGTACTTC
CASSLGQGGTDEQYF
>many|TRBJ2-1|.|TRBV11-1
TGTGCCAGCAGCGCAGACAATGAGCAGTTCTTC
CASSADNEQFF